The following is a T cell receptor (beta chain) sequence with its context. Trimming cost V 5 bases and J 0 bases, with 8 bases left between them. This CDR3 has 14 residues. Germline V gives CDR1 MDHEN, CDR2 SYDVKM. These data are taken from a study of regulatory T cells in long-lasting Graves disease. Time point given: persistent/refractory GD, antithyroid drugs over 5 years with positive TRAb. The TCR library was made from RNA that had been extracted from PBMCs in TRIzol. Building the TCR beta libraries relied on iRepertoire HTBI primers, and CDR3 regions underwent Arm-PCR. From the multiplex PCR reads, TCRdb called clonotypes with MiXCR, one entry per CDR3 protein. The sample holds 500,000 to 700,000 distinct CDR3 sequences, around 30% seen once.

Sequencing was performed on peripheral blood mononuclear cells (PBMCs), taken when the disease was refractory, from a patient treated with antithyroid drugs. The source of this sequence is a female donor with Graves disease. The chain links TRBV28 to TRBJ1-5, with unresolved D. The CDR3 DNA follows: TGTGCCAGCAGTACACAGAGTAGCAATCAGCCCCAGCATTTT. Amino acid sequence: CASSTQSSNQPQHF.